The next 22 T cell receptor beta chains were all read from a single sample in a study of sequential checkpoint blockade in melanoma. As for treatment: randomized to nivolumab then ipilimumab (arm A) or the reverse (arm B). Profiling relied on immunoSEQ multiplex PCR, and the TCRdb table lists in-frame clones only, not all of them. The profile shows 25,000 to 30,000 clones, about 83% of them singletons. This specimen consisted of CD8+ T cells sorted from blood (inferred from file names), obtained from a patient given nivolumab and ipilimumab in sequence. The receptors shown here come from a human donor with melanoma.

The CDR3 coding sequence is TGTGCCAGCAGGAAAAGTAGCGGGGGGGCCCATAGCACAGATACGCAGTATTTT. Amino acids: CASRKSSGGAHSTDTQYF. The V gene is TRBV5-4, the J gene TRBJ2-3, with TRBD2 matching over 11 bases. The V gene end was trimmed by 5 bases and the J gene end by 0 bases; junction bases not matched to a gene: 11. The CDR3 totals 18 residues. Germline V gene lookup returns CDR1 SGHNT and CDR2 YYREEE (reference sequence).

The chain is built from TRBV4-2 and TRBJ2-1; 13 bases line up with TRBD2. Per the germline V gene, CDR1 is LGHNA and CDR2 is YNFKEQ. The CDR3 contains 18 residues. The junction had 11 bases not matched to a gene; V was cut back by 0 bases and J by 9 bases. The CDR3 reads CASSQDISGLAGQPEQFF. The CDR3 coding sequence is TGTGCCAGCAGCCAAGACATTTCGGGACTAGCGGGACAACCTGAGCAGTTCTTC.

The CDR3, as DNA: TGTGCCAGCAGCGGCGGGACAGAATACGAGCAGTACTTC. Protein product: CASSGGTEYEQYF. This chain connects TRBV9 to TRBJ2-5; maybe TRBD1 (7 bases). The DNA end is more similar to TRBJ2-7, so the J call may be wrong. The CDR3 consists of 13 residues. Per the germline V gene, CDR1 is SGDLS and CDR2 is YYNGEE.

The table lists this clone with a count of one. The chain couples TRBV11-1 to TRBJ1-1, with 8 bases aligning to TRBD1. This CDR3 has 15 residues. The ends lost 9 bases at V and 1 base at J; junction bases unmatched: 10. Germline V gene data show CDR1 as SGHAT and CDR2 as FQDESV (reference sequence). The CDR3 loop is CASSPQGAGNTEAFF. DNA for the CDR3: TGTGCCAGTAGTCCGCAGGGGGCAGGGAACACTGAAGCTTTCTTT.

The V and J genes are TRBV7-3 and TRBJ2-7; possibly TRBD2 for D (5 bases). CDR3 length: 13 residues. Looked up from germline, CDR1 is SGHTA and CDR2 is FQGTGA. V was pared by 2 bases and J by 6 bases, with 11 bases between. Here the CDR3 reads CASSLLPGSEQYF. The CDR3 DNA is TGTGCCAGCAGCTTACTCCCGGGAAGCGAGCAGTACTTC.

This clone has a single count. The chain uses TRBV13 and TRBJ2-2, with 10 bases aligning to TRBD2. The V gene end was trimmed by 6 bases and the J gene end by 5 bases; junction bases not matched to a gene: 9. Germline-derived CDR1 and CDR2 are PRHDT and FYEKMQ (reference sequence). The CDR3 is made up of 16 amino acids. The CDR3, as DNA: TGTGCCAGCAGGAACCGGCTAGCGGGGGAAACCGGGGAGCTGTTTTTT. It encodes CASRNRLAGETGELFF.

This clone was detected only a few times. The chain uses TRBV6-6 and TRBJ1-1; no definite D call. The CDR3 has 13 amino acids. Germline V gives CDR1 MNHNY, CDR2 SVGAGI (reference sequence). V shed 6 bases and J shed 0 bases, with 8 bases lying between them. CDR3 in DNA: TGTGCCAGCAGATATACAGTGAACACTGAAGCTTTCTTT. It specifies CASRYTVNTEAFF.

The V gene is TRBV9, the J gene TRBJ2-3, with 10 bases lining up with TRBD2. The V and J ends lost 3 bases and 1 base, in that order; junction bases with no gene match: 5. This CDR3 region has 16 residues. Germline CDR1 SGDLS, CDR2 YYNGEE. The CDR3 is CASSARTSGRTDTQYF. The CDR3 nucleotides read TGTGCCAGCAGCGCTCGGACTAGCGGTCGCACAGATACGCAGTATTTT.

This clone occurred once. V usage is TRBV5-1 and J usage is TRBJ1-1; TRBD1 is a possible D gene (5 bases). From germline, CDR1 is SGHRS and CDR2 YFSETQ. The CDR3 is 12 amino acids. The V gene lost 1 base and the J gene lost 7 bases, with 8 bases spanning the gap. The CDR3 region is CASSLSGYEAFF. DNA of the CDR3: TGCGCCAGCAGCTTGTCAGGGTATGAAGCTTTCTTT.

The chain joins TRBV27 to TRBJ2-7; 11 positions match TRBD1. Germline V lookup: CDR1 MNHEY, CDR2 SMNVEV (reference sequence). The CDR3 covers 16 residues. Trimming cost V 5 bases and J 1 base; bases outside gene matches: 7. The CDR3: CASSPPGTGGSYEQYF. CDR3 nucleotide sequence: TGTGCCAGCAGTCCGCCGGGGACAGGGGGTTCCTACGAGCAGTACTTC.

The V gene is TRBV6-1, the J gene TRBJ1-6; 8 bases match TRBD1. Germline CDR1 MNHNS, CDR2 SASEGT. The V segment lost 5 bases and the J segment 10 bases; nucleotides outside the gene matches: 7. CDR3 length: 14 amino acids. CDR3 bases: TGTGCCAGCAGTTCGGACAGGGTGAAGTCACCCCTCCACTTT. It yields the protein CASSSDRVKSPLHF.

The chain joins TRBV9 to TRBJ2-5; 9 positions match TRBD2. Germline lookup yields CDR1 SGDLS and CDR2 YYNGEE. V shed 4 bases and J 1 base; nucleotides not matched to a gene: 8. This CDR3 has 16 residues. The CDR3 region is CASSPRTSARQETQYF. The CDR3, as DNA: TGTGCCAGCAGCCCTCGGACTAGCGCTCGCCAAGAGACCCAGTACTTC.

The table lists this clone with a count of one. The CDR3 reads CASRPGGSMNTEAFF. The DNA for the CDR3 is TGTGCCAGCCGCCCTGGGGGCAGCATGAACACTGAAGCTTTCTTT. The J gene is TRBJ1-1, the V gene TRBV5-4, with a tentative D call TRBD1 (6 bases). Germline values: CDR1 SGHNT, CDR2 YYREEE (reference sequence). V was clipped by 7 bases and J by 0 bases, with 16 bases between them. This CDR3 has 15 amino acids.

This chain links TRBV5-6 with TRBJ1-2, with 10 positions matching TRBD1. Germline loops: CDR1 SGHDT, CDR2 YYEEEE. CDR3 length: 16 amino acids. Trimming at V came to 2 bases and at J to 7 bases, leaving 11 bases not matched to a gene. The CDR3 DNA is TGTGCCAGCAGCTTCGCTAGCTTGACAGGGGGCAGTGGCTACACCTTC. It translates to CASSFASLTGGSGYTF.

This rearrangement joins TRBV4-3 to TRBJ2-2; perhaps TRBD1 as D (5 bases). Germline values: CDR1 LGHNA, CDR2 YSLEER. The V end was cut by 2 bases, the J end by 6 bases, with 7 bases between. This CDR3 has 13 residues. CDR3 DNA: TGCGCCAGCAGCCAAAGGGGCCCCGGGGAGCTGTTTTTT. It is translated as CASSQRGPGELFF.

This clone was seen more than once but under ten times. This chain links TRBV7-8 with TRBJ2-2; D uncertain. V was trimmed by 5 bases and J by 7 bases, leaving 14 bases between them. Germline lookup yields CDR1 SGHVS and CDR2 FQNEAQ. This CDR3 is built from 14 residues. The CDR3, as DNA: TGTGCCAGCAGCCTGCTCGGTCCGGTCGGGGAGCTGTTTTTT. Translating it yields CASSLLGPVGELFF.

This clone is a singleton in its sample. The gene calls are TRBV4-3 and TRBJ2-3; 11 nucleotides align to TRBD1. Per germline, CDR1 LGHNA and CDR2 YSLEER. V shed 3 bases and J 3 bases; nucleotides not matched to a gene: 2. The CDR3 sequence is 15 residues long. Written as DNA, the CDR3 is TGCGCCAGCAGCCATGGGACAGGGGGAACAGATACGCAGTATTTT. Translation: CASSHGTGGTDTQYF.

The chain combines TRBV7-9 with TRBJ2-4; tentative D call: TRBD2 (5 bases). Trimming took off 5 bases at V and 2 bases at J, with 13 bases between the two ends. Germline CDR1 and CDR2: SEHNR and FQNEAQ (reference sequence). This CDR3 spans 15 amino acids. CDR3 coding DNA: TGTGCCAGCAGCGATAAGGGAGCTTCCAAAAACATTCAGTACTTC. It is translated as CASSDKGASKNIQYF.

The gene calls are TRBV27 and TRBJ1-6; D is unclear. V lost 2 bases, J lost 10 bases, and 9 bases lay in between. The CDR3 covers 13 residues. CDR1 is MNHEY and CDR2 is SMNVEV in the germline V gene (reference sequence). CDR3 in amino acids: CASSLEGRSPLHF. In DNA form, the CDR3 reads TGTGCCAGCAGTTTAGAGGGTAGATCACCCCTCCACTTT.

The J gene is TRBJ1-3, the V gene TRBV5-8; D ambiguous. The germline V gene encodes CDR1 SGHTS and CDR2 YDEGEE. CDR3 size: 14 residues. Trimming pared 2 bases from V and 5 bases from J, leaving 11 bases between. CDR3 coding DNA: TGTGCCAGCAGCTTTGGTACGACTAGAAACACCATATATTTT. Its protein is CASSFGTTRNTIYF.

This chain connects TRBV28 to TRBJ1-2; 7 positions agree with TRBD1. Germline V gives CDR1 MDHEN, CDR2 SYDVKM. This CDR3 comprises 14 residues. V trimming: 6 bases; J trimming: 2 bases; junction bases outside the gene matches: 6. In DNA form, the CDR3 reads TGTGCCAGCAGCTTCGACAGGGTAAACTATGGCTACACCTTC. This translates into CASSFDRVNYGYTF.

This sequence joins TRBV5-4 and TRBJ1-1; no reliable D call. The CDR3 length is 14 residues. Germline V gives CDR1 SGHNT, CDR2 YYREEE (reference sequence). V was shortened by 1 base and J by 1 base, with 8 bases between the two germline ends. CDR3 in amino acids: CASSLPGSNTEAFF. The DNA of the CDR3 is TGTGCCAGCAGCTTGCCCGGGTCGAACACTGAAGCTTTCTTT.